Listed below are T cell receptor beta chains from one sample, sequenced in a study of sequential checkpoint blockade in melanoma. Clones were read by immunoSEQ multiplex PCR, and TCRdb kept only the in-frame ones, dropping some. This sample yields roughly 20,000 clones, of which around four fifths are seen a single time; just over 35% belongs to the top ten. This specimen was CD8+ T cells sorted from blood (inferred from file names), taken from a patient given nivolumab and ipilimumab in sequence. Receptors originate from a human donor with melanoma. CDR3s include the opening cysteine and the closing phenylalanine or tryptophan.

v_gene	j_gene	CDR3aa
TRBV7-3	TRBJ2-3	CASSLSRPDTQYF
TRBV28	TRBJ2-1	CASSTLAGGYNEQFF
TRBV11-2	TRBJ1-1	CASRDTPNTEAFF
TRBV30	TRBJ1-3	CAWSVGQGGGNTIYF
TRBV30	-	CAWSPGGHGEQYF
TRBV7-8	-	CASSGAEQYF
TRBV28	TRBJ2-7	CASSPRDSPYEQYF
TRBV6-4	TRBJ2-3	CASSEAGATDTQYF
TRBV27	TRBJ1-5	CASSEQGWQPQHF
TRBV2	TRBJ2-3	CASSRLAGPTDTQYF
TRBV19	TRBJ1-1	CASRRGLNTEAFF
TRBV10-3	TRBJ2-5	CAISESSGGHQETQYF
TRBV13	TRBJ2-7	CASSSAPSRVEQYF
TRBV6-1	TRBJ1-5	CASSAYRDYSNQPQHF
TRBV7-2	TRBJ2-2	CASSPGQLLGRTGELFF
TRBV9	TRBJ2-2	CASSPSGGGATGELFF
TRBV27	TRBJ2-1	CASSRYSGRRSYNEQFF
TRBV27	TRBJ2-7	CASSLTSGGYEQYF
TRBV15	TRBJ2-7	CATRRAGRSLKQYF
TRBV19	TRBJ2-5	CASGDRVKETQYF
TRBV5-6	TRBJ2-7	CASSPRGAANYEQYF
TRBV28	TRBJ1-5	CASSLETGRNQPQHF
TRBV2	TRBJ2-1	CASRPAGSSYNEQFF
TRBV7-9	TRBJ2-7	CASSSQTSGRDNYEQYF
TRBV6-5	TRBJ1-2	CATAEDLQGYGYTF
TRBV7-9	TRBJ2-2	CASSLALAGAANTGELFF
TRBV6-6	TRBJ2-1	CASSYSVPLNEQFF
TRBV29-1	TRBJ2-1	CSVEGGGQGAYNEQFF
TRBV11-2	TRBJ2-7	CASSFGPGGGPSYEQYF
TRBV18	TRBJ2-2	CASSLGRGPTGELFF
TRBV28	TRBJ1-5	CATSQEGAYSNQPQHF